The source of this T cell receptor beta chain is a study of CD8+CD57+ T cells in acquired aplastic anemia. Overall study: The sorted CD4+ and CD8+ cells yielded an average around 3.4 ug of DNA. General observations from the study: Significant differences in CD8+ Simpson's diversity were not observed between patients and controls.

As to this clonotype: Its antigen is as yet unknown.

The study profiled TCR beta VDJ and CDR3 using genomic DNA as template. TCRdb used MiXCR to reprocess the reads, holding one entry per CDR3 protein. The top ten clones hold approximately 60% of a sample with about 81,000 distinct CDR3 sequences, approximately 46% of them seen once. The CDR3 covers 12 residues. Germline values: CDR1 MNHNS, CDR2 SASEGT. The genes are TRBV6-1 and TRBJ1-6; 8 bases line up with TRBD1. Sequenced input: sorted CD4+, CD8+, or CD8+CD57+ T cells (not recorded which) from PBMCs. The receptor comes from a human donor in good health, serving as a control. The CDR3 nucleotides are TGTGTCTCGGGACAGGCGAATTCACCCCTCCACTTT. Its protein is CVSGQANSPLHF.